The 25 T cell receptor beta chains below come from one sample, sequenced in a study of blood T cells in healthy people across ages. Together with a sample-barcoded 5' primer, a J-beta primer mix was included in a second PCR lasting about 7 to 12 cycles. TCRdb re-analysed the 5' RACE reads in MiXCR, keeping a single row per CDR3 protein. The table records roughly 800,000 distinct CDR3 sequences, 58% of them present only once. The specimen was blood. The receptors stem from a man aged 25-40 years in good health.

The V gene is TRBV20-1, the J gene TRBJ2-5; 10 bases align to TRBD2. The DNA end lines up better with TRBJ2-7; the J call may be wrong. CDR1 and CDR2 (germline): DFQATT, SNEGSKA (reference sequence). CDR3 length equals 15 residues. The CDR3 sequence: CSASPTSGTRFEQYF. The CDR3 coding sequence is TGCAGTGCTAGCCCTACTAGCGGGACGAGATTCGAGCAGTACTTC.

Regarding this clonotype: A much larger clone differs from this one at a single base, so this may be a read error. This rearrangement joins TRBV7-2 to TRBJ2-7; 7 nucleotides line up with TRBD2. Germline CDR1 SGHTA, CDR2 FQGNSA. Germline trimming cut 3 bases from V and 7 bases from J; bases unmatched to any gene: 9. The CDR3 length is 14 residues. The CDR3 nucleotides read TGTGCCAGCAGCTTGTCTAGCGGACTCAATGAGCAGTACTTC. Amino acid sequence: CASSLSSGLNEQYF.

There are a few counts of this clonotype. The chain links TRBV7-2 to TRBJ2-7; D gene uncertain. Germline values: CDR1 SGHTA, CDR2 FQGNSA. The CDR3 consists of 14 residues. Trimming cost V 2 bases and J 3 bases, with 11 bases left between them. The CDR3 reads CASSLNGQVYEQYF. The CDR3, as DNA: TGTGCCAGCAGCTTAAATGGGCAAGTCTACGAGCAGTACTTC.

This clonotype was found a few times. The chain combines TRBV10-3 with TRBJ2-7; a possible D gene is TRBD2 (6 bases). CDR1 is ENHRY and CDR2 is SYGVKD in the germline V gene. The CDR3 covers 17 residues. V lost 0 bases and J lost 3, with 18 bases in between. CDR3 DNA sequence: TGTGCCATCAGTGAGTCGACGGGAGAATCCCTCCGCTACGAGCAGTACTTC. It specifies CAISESTGESLRYEQYF.

The V call is TRBV20-1, the J call TRBJ2-3; weak D call: TRBD1 (6 bases). The V gene lost 6 bases and the J gene lost 1 base, with 17 bases spanning the gap. This CDR3 has 15 amino acids. The germline CDR1 and CDR2 sequences are DFQATT and SNEGSKA (reference sequence). In DNA, the CDR3 is TGCAGTGCCCTCGTCGGGACAAGCGGCACAGATACGCAGTATTTT. It translates to CSALVGTSGTDTQYF.

V is TRBV2 and J is TRBJ1-2, with D tentatively TRBD1 (5 bases). Germline assignment: CDR1 SNHLY and CDR2 FYNNEI. The ends were cut back, 3 bases at V and 4 bases at J, with 6 bases in the middle. The CDR3 has 12 amino acids. CDR3 nucleotides: TGTGCCAGCAGTGAGACAGCCTATGGCTACACCTTC. Amino acids: CASSETAYGYTF.

The V gene is TRBV24-1, the J gene TRBJ2-1; 8 positions agree with TRBD2. The CDR3 consists of 14 residues. Germline lookup yields CDR1 KGHDR and CDR2 SFDVKD. Unmatched junction bases numbered 7, after V lost 10 bases and J lost 3 bases. CDR3 amino acids: CATGSGRLYNEQFF. The CDR3 DNA reads TGTGCCACAGGGAGCGGGAGACTCTACAATGAGCAGTTCTTC.

The gene calls are TRBV27 and TRBJ1-2; weak D call: TRBD1 (5 bases). The V end lost 5 bases, the J end lost 6 bases, and 13 bases lay between the germline ends. CDR3 size: 13 residues. Germline V CDR1 and CDR2: MNHEY, SMNVEV (reference sequence). CDR3 in amino acids: CASSPRGFDGYTF. As DNA, the CDR3 is TGTGCCAGCAGTCCCCGGGGGTTTGATGGCTACACCTTC.

The chain couples TRBV27 to TRBJ1-4, with D perhaps matching TRBD1 (5 bases). With 5 bases removed from V and 5 bases from J, the gap between germline ends came to 15 bases. Germline V lookup: CDR1 MNHEY, CDR2 SMNVEV (reference sequence). This CDR3 region has 15 residues. In DNA, the CDR3 is TGTGCCAGCAGTATTTTAGCAGGGCCAAATGAAAAACTGTTTTTT. This translates into CASSILAGPNEKLFF. Full variable domain (rest looked up from reference TRBV27 and TRBJ1-4): EAQVTQNPRYLITVTGKKLTVTCSQNMNHEYMSWYRQDPGLGLRQIYYSMNVEVTDKGDVPEGYKVSRKEKRNFPLILESPSPNQTSLYFCASSILAGPNEKLFFGSGTQLSVL.

This clonotype was counted between two and nine times. V gene TRBV9 combines with J gene TRBJ2-7, with D perhaps TRBD2 (5 bases). Germline CDR1 is SGDLS and CDR2 is YYNGEE. The V gene lost 3 bases and the J gene lost 7 bases, with 14 bases spanning the gap. This CDR3 has 13 residues. CDR3 amino acids: CASSGTGSNEQYF. CDR3 nucleotide sequence: TGTGCCAGCAGCGGGACGGGGAGCAATGAGCAGTACTTC.

The chain joins TRBV4-1 to TRBJ2-1; D not resolved. V dropped 1 base and J dropped 2 bases, with 6 bases sitting between them. This CDR3 comprises 14 residues. Germline V gene lookup returns CDR1 MGHRA and CDR2 YSYEKL. In nucleotides, the CDR3 is TGCGCCAGCAGCCAAGGGGTGGCCTACAATGAGCAGTTCTTC. Translated, it gives CASSQGVAYNEQFF.

This clonotype is medium-sized (0.01 to 0.1%) within its sample. The chain couples TRBV5-1 to TRBJ2-3; 8 nucleotides line up with TRBD2. J gave up 3 bases and V 1 base, and 7 bases lay outside the gene matches. This CDR3 spans 16 amino acids. Germline lookup yields CDR1 SGHRS and CDR2 YFSETQ. The CDR3 DNA reads as TGCGCCAGCAGCTTGTTCGGGAGGGCCTCAACAGATACGCAGTATTTT. This sequence encodes CASSLFGRASTDTQYF.

This clonotype was counted ten times or more. J is TRBJ2-1 and V is TRBV7-3, with 7 bases identical to TRBD2. V was clipped by 5 bases and J by 8 bases; unmatched bases: 21. The CDR3 sequence is 18 residues long. Germline lookup yields CDR1 SGHTA and CDR2 FQGTGA. The CDR3 region is CASSPTPWEGGPGHEQFF. The CDR3 DNA is TGTGCCAGCAGCCCAACGCCCTGGGAGGGAGGGCCAGGGCATGAGCAGTTCTTC.

V gene TRBV4-3 combines with J gene TRBJ2-4, with D maybe TRBD1 (6 bases). The DNA end lines up better with TRBJ2-7; the J call may be wrong. Germline CDR1 LGHNA, CDR2 YSLEER. This CDR3 comprises 15 residues. The chain's CDR3 is CASSPGAGRTYEQYF. The CDR3 DNA sequence: TGCGCCAGCAGCCCAGGGGCAGGGCGGACCTACGAGCAGTACTTC.

The chain couples TRBV29-1 to TRBJ2-7; 13 bases are shared with TRBD2. Germline lookup yields CDR1 SQVTM and CDR2 ANQGSEA. Unmatched junction bases numbered 5, after V lost 4 bases and J lost 5 bases. This CDR3 region has 14 residues. For the CDR3, the DNA is TGCAGCGTTGGGGTACTAGCGGGAGGGAACGAGCAGTACTTC. Protein product: CSVGVLAGGNEQYF.

CDR3 sequence (DNA): TGTGCCAGCAGAAAAGAAAGGACGTTGAACACTGAAGCTTTCTTT. Amino acids: CASRKERTLNTEAFF. This sequence joins TRBV12-3 or TRBV12-4 and TRBJ1-1; D is unresolved. Trimming stripped 6 bases from V and 0 bases from J, with 14 bases between. The length of the CDR3 is 15 residues.

This clonotype was seen just once. The chain couples TRBV2 to TRBJ2-6, with D tentatively TRBD2 (5 bases). The CDR3 contains 14 residues. Deletions cut 7 bases from V and 0 bases from J, with 7 bases between. Germline V gene data show CDR1 as SNHLY and CDR2 as FYNNEI. The CDR3 DNA follows: TGTGCCAGCACCCTAGCCTCTGGGGCCAACGTCCTGACTTTC. This translates into CASTLASGANVLTF. Filled out from reference TRBV2 and TRBJ2-6, the complete variable domain reads EPEVTQTPSHQVTQMGQEVILRCVPISNHLYFYWYRQILGQKVEFLVSFYNNEISEKSEIFDDQFSVERPDGSNFTLKIRSTKLEDSAMYFCASTLASGANVLTFGAGSRLTVL.

The rearrangement joins TRBV7-9 to TRBJ2-3; the D is unclear. Germline values: CDR1 SEHNR, CDR2 FQNEAQ (reference sequence). The length of the CDR3 is 14 residues. V lost 5 bases to trimming and J lost 3 bases, with 12 bases between them. The CDR3, as DNA: TGTGCCAGCAGCGATCCCGTAGTTACAGATACGCAGTATTTT. Encoded protein: CASSDPVVTDTQYF.

Comments on this clonotype: Mismatch with germline at one junction end may stem from a read error. The chain uses TRBV28 and TRBJ2-7, with D possibly matching TRBD2 (5 bases). Germline assignment: CDR1 MDHEN and CDR2 SYDVKM. The CDR3 loop spans 14 amino acids. The CDR3 loop reads CACSLGRGIYEQYF. The DNA of the CDR3 is TGTGCCTGCAGTTTAGGACGGGGAATCTACGAGCAGTACTTC.

This chain links TRBV3-1 with TRBJ2-5; 9 bases agree with TRBD2. The V segment lost 4 bases and the J segment 2 bases; nucleotides outside the gene matches: 8. The CDR3 has 16 residues. The germline V gene encodes CDR1 LGHDT and CDR2 YNNKEL (reference sequence). The CDR3 loop is CASSPGTSTEQETQYF. The CDR3 DNA reads TGTGCCAGCAGCCCTGGGACTAGCACAGAACAAGAGACCCAGTACTTC.

Here the CDR3 reads CASLTGSYNREQYF. CDR3 DNA: TGTGCCAGCCTAACGGGGTCCTATAATCGCGAGCAGTACTTC. This chain connects TRBV6-1 to TRBJ2-7; a weak D match, TRBD2 (5 bases). This CDR3 spans 14 amino acids. The V and J ends lost 8 bases and 6 bases respectively, with 20 bases between them. Per germline, CDR1 MNHNS and CDR2 SASEGT.

The chain carries TRBV18 and TRBJ2-5, with a possible D match to TRBD1 (5 bases). Germline CDR1 KGHSH, CDR2 LQKENI. The ends were cut back, 2 bases at V and 4 bases at J, with 14 bases in the middle. CDR3 length: 15 amino acids. The CDR3 coding sequence is TGTGCCAGCTCACCAGCATCACAGGAAGGAGAGACCCAGTACTTC. It codes for CASSPASQEGETQYF.

This chain connects TRBV29-1 to TRBJ2-7; D is undetermined. The CDR3 consists of 13 residues. V lost 0 bases and J lost 3, with 9 bases in between. Germline V gene lookup returns CDR1 SQVTM and CDR2 ANQGSEA. CDR3 residues: CSVEDGHSYEQYF. As DNA, the CDR3 is TGCAGCGTTGAAGATGGCCACAGCTACGAGCAGTACTTC.

This chain joins TRBV7-2 and TRBJ2-7, with 10 bases aligning to TRBD2. CDR3 length: 16 amino acids. With 2 bases clipped from V and 5 bases from J, the junction kept 9 bases outside the gene matches. Per the germline V gene, CDR1 is SGHTA and CDR2 is FQGNSA. DNA of the CDR3: TGTGCCAGCAGCTTATTATTAGCGGGAGGTACTAACGAGCAGTACTTC. Translating it yields CASSLLLAGGTNEQYF. The whole variable domain, remainder taken from reference TRBV7-2 and TRBJ2-7, is GAGVSQSPSNKVTEKGKDVELRCDPISGHTALYWYRQSLGQGLEFLIYFQGNSAPDKSGLPSDRFSAERTGGSVSTLTIQRTQQEDSAVYLCASSLLLAGGTNEQYFGPGTRLTVT.

In its sample, this clonotype was seen a few times. The J gene is TRBJ2-7, the V gene TRBV7-6; 10 bases fit TRBD1. The CDR3 has 15 amino acids. CDR1 SGHVS and CDR2 FNYEAQ come from the germline V gene. V lost 5 bases and J lost 6; bases outside the gene matches: 10. The CDR3 spells CASSGQGTGAVEQYF. The CDR3 coding sequence is TGTGCCAGCAGCGGTCAAGGGACAGGGGCGGTCGAGCAGTACTTC.